This TCR beta chain was found in a study of T cells in Graves' hyperthyroidism and ophthalmopathy. Overall study findings and caveats: Using 13 V-J features, a model discriminated ophthalmopathy from stable hyperthyroidism. Most clonotypes expanded in thyroid above 0.001 were likewise present in blood.

Many counts were recorded for this clonotype. Its antigen is currently unknown. J was trimmed by 2 bases and V by 7 bases; bases with no gene match: 3. Germline V gene data show CDR1 as ENHRY and CDR2 as SYGVKD. This CDR3 is 13 amino acids long. Duration under 3 months, a NOSPECS grade of at least 4, and a Clinical Activity Score of at least 3 characterized the ophthalmopathy patients. Approximately 10 ml of fresh peripheral blood supplied the PBMCs. It was RNA transcripts that yielded the amplified TCR beta CDR3 regions. First-round RT-PCR of the TCR CDR3 relied on the HTBI primer set. TCRdb redid the calling of the multiplex PCR reads with MiXCR, one entry per CDR3 protein. This sample has 300,000 to 400,000 distinct CDR3 sequences, with 14% found just once.

The J gene is TRBJ2-7, the V gene TRBV10-3, with TRBD1 identical over 9 bases. Source material: blood. The receptor comes from a woman in her twenties or thirties with Graves' ophthalmopathy. The CDR3 DNA is TGTGCCATCAAAGGACAGGGGACCTACGAGCAGTACTTC. It codes for CAIKGQGTYEQYF.